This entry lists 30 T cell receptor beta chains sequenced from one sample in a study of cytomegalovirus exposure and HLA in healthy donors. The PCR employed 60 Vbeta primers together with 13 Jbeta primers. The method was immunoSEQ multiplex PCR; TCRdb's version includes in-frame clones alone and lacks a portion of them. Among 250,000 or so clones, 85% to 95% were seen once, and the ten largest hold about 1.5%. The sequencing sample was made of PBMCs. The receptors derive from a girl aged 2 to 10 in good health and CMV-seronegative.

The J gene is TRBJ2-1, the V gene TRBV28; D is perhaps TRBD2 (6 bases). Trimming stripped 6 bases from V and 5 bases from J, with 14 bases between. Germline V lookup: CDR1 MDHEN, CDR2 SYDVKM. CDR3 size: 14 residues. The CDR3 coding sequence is TGTGCCAGCAGCCGTGGACTACGAAACAATGAGCAGTTCTTC. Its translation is CASSRGLRNNEQFF.

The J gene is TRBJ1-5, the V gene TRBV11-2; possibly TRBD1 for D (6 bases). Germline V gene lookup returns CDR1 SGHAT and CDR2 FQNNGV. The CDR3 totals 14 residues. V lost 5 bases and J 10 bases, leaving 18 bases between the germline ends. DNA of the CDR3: TGTGCCAGCAGCCCCACAGGGCGAGGCAGCCCCCAGCATTTT. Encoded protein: CASSPTGRGSPQHF. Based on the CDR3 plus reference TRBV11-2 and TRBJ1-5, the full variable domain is EAGVAQSPRYKIIEKRQSVAFWCNPISGHATLYWYQQILGQGPKLLIQFQNNGVVDDSQLPKDRFSAERLKGVDSTLKIQPAKLEDSAVYLCASSPTGRGSPQHFGDGTRLSIL.

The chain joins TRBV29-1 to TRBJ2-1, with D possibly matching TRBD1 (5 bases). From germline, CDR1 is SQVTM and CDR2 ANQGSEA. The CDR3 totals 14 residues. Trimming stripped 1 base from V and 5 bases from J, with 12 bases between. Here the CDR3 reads CSVEGGHNNNEQFF. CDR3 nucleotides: TGCAGCGTTGAAGGAGGACATAATAACAATGAGCAGTTCTTC.

CDR3 sequence (DNA): TGTGCCATCAGTGAAAAGGAGACAGGGTACTATGGCTACACCTTC. Translated, it gives CAISEKETGYYGYTF. This chain connects TRBV10-3 to TRBJ1-2, with TRBD1 matching 7 bases. CDR3 length: 15 residues. V shed 3 bases and J 3 bases; nucleotides not matched to a gene: 7. Germline assignment: CDR1 ENHRY and CDR2 SYGVKD.

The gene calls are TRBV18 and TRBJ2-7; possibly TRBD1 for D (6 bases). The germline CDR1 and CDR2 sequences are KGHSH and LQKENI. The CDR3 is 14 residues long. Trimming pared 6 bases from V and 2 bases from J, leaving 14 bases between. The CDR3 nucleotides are TGTGCCAGCTCTCGTCTTGGACAGACCTACGAGCAGTACTTC. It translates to CASSRLGQTYEQYF.

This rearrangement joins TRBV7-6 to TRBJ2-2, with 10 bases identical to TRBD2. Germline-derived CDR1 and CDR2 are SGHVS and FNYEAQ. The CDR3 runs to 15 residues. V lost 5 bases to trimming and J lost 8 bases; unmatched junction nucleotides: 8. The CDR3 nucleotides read TGTGCCAGCAGCCGTGGACTAGCGGTGTCTGGGGAGCTGTTTTTT. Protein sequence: CASSRGLAVSGELFF.

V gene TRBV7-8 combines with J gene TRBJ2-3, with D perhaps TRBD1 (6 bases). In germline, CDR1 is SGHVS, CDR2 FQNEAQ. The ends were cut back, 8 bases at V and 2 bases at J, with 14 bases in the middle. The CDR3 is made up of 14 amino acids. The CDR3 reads CASGSGTNTDTQYF. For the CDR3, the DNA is TGTGCCAGCGGATCCGGGACAAACACAGATACGCAGTATTTT.

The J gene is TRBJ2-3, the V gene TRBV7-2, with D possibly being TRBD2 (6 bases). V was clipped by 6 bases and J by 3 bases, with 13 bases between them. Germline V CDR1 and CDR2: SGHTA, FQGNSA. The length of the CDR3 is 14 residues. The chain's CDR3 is CASSRGGWTDTQYF. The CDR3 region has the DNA TGTGCCAGCAGTAGGGGAGGATGGACAGATACGCAGTATTTT. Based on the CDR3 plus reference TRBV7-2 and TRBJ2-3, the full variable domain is GAGVSQSPSNKVTEKGKDVELRCDPISGHTALYWYRQSLGQGLEFLIYFQGNSAPDKSGLPSDRFSAERTGGSVSTLTIQRTQQEDSAVYLCASSRGGWTDTQYFGPGTRLTVL.

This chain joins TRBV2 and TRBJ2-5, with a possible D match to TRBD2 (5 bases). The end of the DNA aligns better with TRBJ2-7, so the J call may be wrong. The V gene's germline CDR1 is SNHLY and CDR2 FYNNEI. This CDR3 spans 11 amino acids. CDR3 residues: CASPSGSEQYF. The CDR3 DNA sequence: TGTGCCAGCCCATCGGGGAGCGAGCAGTACTTC.

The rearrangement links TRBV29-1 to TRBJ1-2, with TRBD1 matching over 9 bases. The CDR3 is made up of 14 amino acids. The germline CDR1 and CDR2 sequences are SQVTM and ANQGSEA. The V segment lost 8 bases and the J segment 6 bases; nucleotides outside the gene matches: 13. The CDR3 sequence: CSHDPDRGGDGYTF. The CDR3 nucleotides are TGCAGCCACGACCCGGACAGGGGAGGGGATGGCTACACCTTC.

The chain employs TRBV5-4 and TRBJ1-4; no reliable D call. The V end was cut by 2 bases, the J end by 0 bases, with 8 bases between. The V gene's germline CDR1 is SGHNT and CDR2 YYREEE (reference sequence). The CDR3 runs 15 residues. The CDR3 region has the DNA TGTGCCAGCAGCTTTCGAGTTGCAACTAATGAAAAACTGTTTTTT. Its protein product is CASSFRVATNEKLFF.

This CDR3 reads CASSLASSSGRGSETQYF. The CDR3 nucleotides are TGTGCCAGCAGCTTAGCATCGTCCAGCGGGAGGGGGTCGGAGACCCAGTACTTC. The rearrangement uses TRBV7-6 and TRBJ2-5, with 10 bases fitting TRBD2. The CDR3 sequence is 18 residues long. Germline V gene data show CDR1 as SGHVS and CDR2 as FNYEAQ. With 0 bases clipped from V and 5 bases from J, the junction kept 12 bases outside the gene matches.

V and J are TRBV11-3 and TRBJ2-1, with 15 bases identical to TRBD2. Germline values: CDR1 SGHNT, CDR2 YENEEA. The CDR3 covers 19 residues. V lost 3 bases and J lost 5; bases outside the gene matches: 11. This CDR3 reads CASSFEGTSGRKGHNEQFF. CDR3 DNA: TGTGCCAGCAGCTTCGAAGGGACTAGCGGGAGGAAGGGGCACAATGAGCAGTTCTTC. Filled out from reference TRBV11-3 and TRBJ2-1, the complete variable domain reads EAGVVQSPRYKIIEKKQPVAFWCNPISGHNTLYWYLQNLGQGPELLIRYENEEAVDDSQLPKDRFSAERLKGVDSTLKIQPAELGDSAVYLCASSFEGTSGRKGHNEQFFGPGTRLTVL.

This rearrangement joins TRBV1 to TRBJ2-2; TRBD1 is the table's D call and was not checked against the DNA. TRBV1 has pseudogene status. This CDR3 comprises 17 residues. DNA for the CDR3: TGCACCAGCAGCCAAGTTTTTGGACAGGGGGGGACCGGGGAGCTGTTTTTT. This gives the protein CTSSQVFGQGGTGELFF.

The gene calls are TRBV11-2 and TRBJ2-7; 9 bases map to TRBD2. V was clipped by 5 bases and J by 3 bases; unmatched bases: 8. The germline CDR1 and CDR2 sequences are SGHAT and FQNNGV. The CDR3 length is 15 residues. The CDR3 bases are TGTGCCAGCAGCCCAAGGGCGGGGGGGAGCTACGAGCAGTACTTC. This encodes CASSPRAGGSYEQYF. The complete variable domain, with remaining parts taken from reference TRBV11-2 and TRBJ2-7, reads EAGVAQSPRYKIIEKRQSVAFWCNPISGHATLYWYQQILGQGPKLLIQFQNNGVVDDSQLPKDRFSAERLKGVDSTLKIQPAKLEDSAVYLCASSPRAGGSYEQYFGPGTRLTVT.

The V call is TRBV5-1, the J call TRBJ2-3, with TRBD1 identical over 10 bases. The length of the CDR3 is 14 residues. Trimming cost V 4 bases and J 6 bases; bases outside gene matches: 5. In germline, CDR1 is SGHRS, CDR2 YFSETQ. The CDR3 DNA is TGCGCCAGCAGCCCGGGGGGACAGGGGGATACGCAGTATTTT. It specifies CASSPGGQGDTQYF.

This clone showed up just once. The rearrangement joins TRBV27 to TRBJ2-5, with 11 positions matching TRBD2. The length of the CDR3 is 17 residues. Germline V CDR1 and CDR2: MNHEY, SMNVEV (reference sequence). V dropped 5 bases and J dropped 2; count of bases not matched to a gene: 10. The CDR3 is CASSHNELAGDQETQYF. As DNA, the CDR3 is TGTGCCAGCAGTCACAATGAACTAGCGGGGGATCAAGAGACCCAGTACTTC.

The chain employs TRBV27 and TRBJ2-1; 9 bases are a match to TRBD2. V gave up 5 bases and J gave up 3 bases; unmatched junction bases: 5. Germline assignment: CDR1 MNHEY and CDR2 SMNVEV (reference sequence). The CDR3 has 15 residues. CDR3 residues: CASSLRLADYNEQFF. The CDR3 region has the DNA TGTGCCAGCAGTCTCCGACTAGCGGACTACAATGAGCAGTTCTTC.

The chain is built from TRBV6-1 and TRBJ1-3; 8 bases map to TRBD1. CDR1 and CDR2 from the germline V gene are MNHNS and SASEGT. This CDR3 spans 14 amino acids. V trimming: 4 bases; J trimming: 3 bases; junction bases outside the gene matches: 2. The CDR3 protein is CASSGTGRGNTIYF. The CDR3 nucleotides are TGTGCCAGCAGTGGGACAGGGCGTGGAAACACCATATATTTT.

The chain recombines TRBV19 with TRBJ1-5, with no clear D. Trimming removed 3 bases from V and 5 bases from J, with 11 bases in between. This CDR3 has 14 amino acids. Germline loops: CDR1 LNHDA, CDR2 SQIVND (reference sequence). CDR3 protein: CASSIIREDQPQHF. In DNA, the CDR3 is TGTGCCAGTAGTATTATACGGGAGGATCAGCCCCAGCATTTT.

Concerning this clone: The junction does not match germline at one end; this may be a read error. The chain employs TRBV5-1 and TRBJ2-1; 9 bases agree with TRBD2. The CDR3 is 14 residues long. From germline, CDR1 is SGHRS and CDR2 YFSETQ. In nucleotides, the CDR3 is TGCACCAGCAGCTTCCTAGCGGGATCCAATGAGCAGTTCTTC. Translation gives CTSSFLAGSNEQFF.

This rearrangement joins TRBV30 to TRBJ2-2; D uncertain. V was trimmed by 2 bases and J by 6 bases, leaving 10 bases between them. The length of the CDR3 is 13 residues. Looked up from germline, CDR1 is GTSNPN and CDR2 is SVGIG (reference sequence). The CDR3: CAWSPTLAGELFF. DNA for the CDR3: TGTGCCTGGAGTCCCACTCTAGCCGGGGAGCTGTTTTTT.

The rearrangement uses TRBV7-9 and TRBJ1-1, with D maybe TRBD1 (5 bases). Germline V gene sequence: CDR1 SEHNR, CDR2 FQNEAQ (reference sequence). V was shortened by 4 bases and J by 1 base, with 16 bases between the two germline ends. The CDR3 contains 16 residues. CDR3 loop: CASSSRGAGPNTEAFF. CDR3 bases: TGTGCCAGCAGCTCCCGCGGGGCAGGGCCGAACACTGAAGCTTTCTTT.

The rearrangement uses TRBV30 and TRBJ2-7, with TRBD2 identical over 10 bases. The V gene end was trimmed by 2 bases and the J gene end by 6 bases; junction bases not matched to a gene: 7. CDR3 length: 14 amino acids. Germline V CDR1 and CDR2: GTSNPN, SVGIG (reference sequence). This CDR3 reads CAWSSGGARPEQYF. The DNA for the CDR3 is TGTGCCTGGAGTAGCGGGGGGGCCCGTCCCGAGCAGTACTTC. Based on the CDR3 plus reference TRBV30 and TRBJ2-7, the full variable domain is SQTIHQWPATLVQPVGSPLSLECTVEGTSNPNLYWYRQAAGRGLQLLFYSVGIGQISSEVPQNLSASRPQDRQFILSSKKLLLSDSGFYLCAWSSGGARPEQYFGPGTRLTVT.

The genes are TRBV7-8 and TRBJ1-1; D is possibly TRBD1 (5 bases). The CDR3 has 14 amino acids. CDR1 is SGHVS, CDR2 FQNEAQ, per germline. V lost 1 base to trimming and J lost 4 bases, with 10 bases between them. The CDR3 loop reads CASSLGGVSTEAFF. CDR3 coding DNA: TGTGCCAGCAGCTTAGGGGGCGTTAGCACTGAAGCTTTCTTT.

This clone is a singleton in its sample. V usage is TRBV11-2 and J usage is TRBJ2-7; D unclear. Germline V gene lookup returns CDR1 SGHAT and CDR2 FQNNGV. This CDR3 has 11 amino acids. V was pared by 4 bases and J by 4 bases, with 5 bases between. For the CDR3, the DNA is TGTGCCAGCAGCTCCCGGTACGAGCAGTACTTC. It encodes CASSSRYEQYF.

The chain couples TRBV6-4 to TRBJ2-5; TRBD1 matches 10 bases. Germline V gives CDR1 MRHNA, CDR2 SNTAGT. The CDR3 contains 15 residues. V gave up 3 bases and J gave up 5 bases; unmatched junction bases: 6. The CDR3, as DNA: TGTGCCAGCAGTGAGAGACAGGGGGCTTGGGAGACCCAGTACTTC. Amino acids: CASSERQGAWETQYF.

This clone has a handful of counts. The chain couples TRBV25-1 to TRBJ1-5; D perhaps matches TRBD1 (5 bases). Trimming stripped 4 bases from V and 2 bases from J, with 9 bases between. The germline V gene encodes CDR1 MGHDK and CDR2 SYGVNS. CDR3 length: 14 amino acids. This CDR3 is CASSGTGGNQPQHF. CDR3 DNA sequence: TGTGCCAGCAGTGGCACAGGAGGCAATCAGCCCCAGCATTTT.

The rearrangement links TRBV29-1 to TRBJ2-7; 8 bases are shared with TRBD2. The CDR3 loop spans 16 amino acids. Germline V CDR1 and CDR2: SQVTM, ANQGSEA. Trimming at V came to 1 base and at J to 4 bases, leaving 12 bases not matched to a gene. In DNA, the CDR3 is TGCAGCGTTGAAGTACCCGGGACTAGGTTTGTGTACGAGCAGTACTTC. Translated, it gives CSVEVPGTRFVYEQYF.

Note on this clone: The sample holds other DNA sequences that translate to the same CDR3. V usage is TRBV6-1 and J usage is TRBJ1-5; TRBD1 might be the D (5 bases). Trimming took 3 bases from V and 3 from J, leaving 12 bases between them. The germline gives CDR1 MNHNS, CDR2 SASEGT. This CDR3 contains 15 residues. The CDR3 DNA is TGTGCCAGCAGTGAGTCGGGGGGTGACAATCAGCCCCAGCATTTT. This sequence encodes CASSESGGDNQPQHF.